Sequencing of this T cell receptor (beta chain) was carried out in a study of blood T cell repertoires in COVID-19. Turning to the study itself: T cells, B-cell-depleted T cells, or PBMCs provided the cDNA or gDNA that served as material.

Assay: immunoSEQ multiplex PCR; the TCRdb copy retains only in-frame clones and omits some. The data show 350,000 to 450,000 clones, around 88% seen once. Sequencing was performed on peripheral blood. This TCR came from a woman aged 55 to 70 with COVID-19, enrolled during active disease.

CDR3 loop: CASSHNSDRGVYEQYF. The CDR3 DNA is TGCGCCAGCAGCCACAATTCGGACAGGGGCGTCTACGAGCAGTACTTC. V usage is TRBV4-1 and J usage is TRBJ2-7; TRBD1 matches at 9 bases. The CDR3 is 16 amino acids. V was pared by 3 bases and J by 3 bases, with 9 bases of the junction left unmatched. Germline V lookup: CDR1 MGHRA, CDR2 YSYEKL.